Sequencing of this TCR beta chain was carried out in a study of graft-versus-host responses after intestinal transplantation (dated by TCRdb to about 2021). A note on the overall study: Recipients received multivisceral, liver-intestinal, or isolated intestinal transplants. To identify alloreactive clones, pre-transplant mixed lymphocyte reaction products were sequenced and then compared with unstimulated pre-transplant donor and recipient T cells. Anti-thymocyte globulin induction was given to all recipients, followed by maintenance tacrolimus and steroids for approximately three years. A peak of at least 4% donor T cells among recipient peripheral blood mononuclear cells was the definition used for donor T cell macrochimerism. The cohort enrolled 20 to 30 intestinal transplant recipients including one retransplant, and a few patients lacking pretransplant specimens were excluded. Graft-versus-host and host-versus-graft alloreactive T cell clones were tracked in the graft, circulation and bone marrow after intestinal transplantation using bulk TCR-beta CDR3 sequencing. Rather than being sequenced by the commercial service, samples from three later patients were sequenced in-house on an Illumina MiSeq and processed with MiXCR.

Paper-wide results and their limitations: Peak levels of circulating GvH clones were associated with declines in HvG clones early after transplant. Patients with donor T cell macrochimerism had high GvH to HvG T cell clonal ratios in their allografts. The relatively low number and heterogeneity of intestinal transplant patients limited the conclusions. GvH clones were found in recipient bone marrow, and some of the GvH clones appeared earlier in ileal mucosa or blood, which is consistent with an intestinal mucosal origin.

On this clone: The antigen it binds to is not known. Per-base quality was not reported, and no clone a single base away is much larger than it.

The CDR3 runs 16 residues from the cysteine to the phenylalanine. Just CDR3 DNA is preserved here, 48 bases in frame from base 1. Per the germline V gene (reference sequence), LNHDA is the CDR1 and SQIVND is the CDR2. A distance of 15 bases separates the germline ends of V and J, which lose 1 base and 4 bases respectively. In the first month after transplant, blood samples were collected up to 4 times, and after that at least monthly when available. The library was built by means of the immunoSEQ multiplex PCR assay. For most patients, high-throughput TCR-beta CDR3 sequencing of genomic DNA was performed by Adaptive Biotechnologies. Turning to the authors' computational methods: Adaptive's ImmunoSEQ software was the source of the TCR sequencing data for 15 to 20 patients, while three other patients were processed with MiXCR and VDJtools. CDR3 nucleotide sequences shared between donor and recipient were removed because the origin of such sequences could not be assigned. At least 2-fold expansion over unstimulated cells and a minimum CFSE-low frequency of 0.002% (template counts) or 0.001% (read counts) were required for clones to be classified as alloreactive. Clones detected in sequenced pre-transplant spleen, lymph node, or MLR CFSE-low populations of the donor or recipient were defined as mappable. The cumulative frequency of alloreactive clones was calculated as a percentage of all sequences, weighted by copy number. TCRdb retrieved this table from immuneACCESS and kept in-frame rearrangements only. Not all clones are present; in checked studies, unresolved V genes account for under half, and no reason is known for the remainder. V, J and clone size are those of that table, while D and trimming were read from the DNA. The sample contains roughly 11,000 clones, about 80% of them found a single time. Approximately 30% of the sample belongs to the ten largest clones.

Recombination connected TRBV19 to TRBJ2-3; the D gene is perhaps TRBD1 or TRBD2, as each covers 5 bases. Source: PBMCs, taken 494 days after intestinal transplant. The sequence came from a human patient who received an intestinal transplant, so some T cells may come from the graft donor. The CDR3 protein is CASSIGLWGSPDTQYF. The DNA is as follows: TGTGCCAGTAGTATAGGATTATGGGGGTCCCCAGATACGCAGTATTTT.